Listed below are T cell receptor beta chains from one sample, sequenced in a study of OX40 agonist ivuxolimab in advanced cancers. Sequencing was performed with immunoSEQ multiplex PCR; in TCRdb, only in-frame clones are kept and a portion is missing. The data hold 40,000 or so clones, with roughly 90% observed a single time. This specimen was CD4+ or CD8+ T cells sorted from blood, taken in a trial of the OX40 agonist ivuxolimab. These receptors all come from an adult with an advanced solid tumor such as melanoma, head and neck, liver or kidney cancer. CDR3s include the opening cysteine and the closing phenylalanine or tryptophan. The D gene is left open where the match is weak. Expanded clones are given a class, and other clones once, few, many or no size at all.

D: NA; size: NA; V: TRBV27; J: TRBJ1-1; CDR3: CASSLGPPWATEAFF; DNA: TGTGCCAGCAGTTTAGGGCCCCCTTGGGCCACTGAAGCTTTCTTT
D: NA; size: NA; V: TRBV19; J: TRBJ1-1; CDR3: CASTSAGWTEAFF; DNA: TGTGCCAGTACGTCCGCAGGGTGGACTGAAGCTTTCTTT
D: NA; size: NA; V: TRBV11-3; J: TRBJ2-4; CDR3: CASSLERDGAKNIQYF; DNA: TGTGCCAGCAGCTTAGAGAGGGACGGAGCCAAAAACATTCAGTACTTC
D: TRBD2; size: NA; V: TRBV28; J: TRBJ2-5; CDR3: CASSLGLEGETQYF; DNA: TGTGCCAGCAGCTTGGGACTAGAGGGAGAGACCCAGTACTTC
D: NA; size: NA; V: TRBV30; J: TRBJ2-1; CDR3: CACTWGNEQFF; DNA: TGTGCCTGTACGTGGGGGAATGAGCAGTTCTTC
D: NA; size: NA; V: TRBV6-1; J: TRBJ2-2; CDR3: CASSDSPYGTGELFF; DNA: TGTGCCAGCAGTGATAGCCCATATGGCACCGGGGAGCTGTTTTTT
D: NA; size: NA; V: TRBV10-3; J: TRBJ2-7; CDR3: CAIKVGGSSYEQYF; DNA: TGTGCCATCAAGGTGGGCGGTAGCTCCTACGAGCAGTACTTC
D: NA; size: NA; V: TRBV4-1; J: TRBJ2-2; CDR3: CASSPSSMNTGELFF; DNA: TGCGCCAGCAGCCCTAGCAGTATGAACACCGGGGAGCTGTTTTTT
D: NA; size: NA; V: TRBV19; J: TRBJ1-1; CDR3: CASSTPGNTEAFF; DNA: TGTGCCAGTAGTACCCCAGGGAACACTGAAGCTTTCTTT
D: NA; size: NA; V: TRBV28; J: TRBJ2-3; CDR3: CASTQDSSDTQYF; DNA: TGTGCCAGCACCCAAGACAGCTCAGATACGCAGTATTTT
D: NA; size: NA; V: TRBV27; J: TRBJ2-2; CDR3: CASSLMDTGELFF; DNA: TGTGCCAGCAGTTTAATGGACACCGGGGAGCTGTTTTTT
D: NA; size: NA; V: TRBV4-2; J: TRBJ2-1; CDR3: CASSQALDEQFF; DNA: TGTGCCAGCAGCCAAGCCCTCGATGAGCAGTTCTTC
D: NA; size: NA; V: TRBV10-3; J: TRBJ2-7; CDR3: CATSPGGLAYEQYF; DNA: TGTGCCACCTCCCCCGGAGGCCTTGCCTACGAGCAGTACTTC
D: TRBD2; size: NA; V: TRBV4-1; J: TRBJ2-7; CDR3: CASSQDDGTSGYEQYF; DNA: TGCGCCAGCAGCCAAGATGATGGGACTAGCGGGTACGAGCAGTACTTC
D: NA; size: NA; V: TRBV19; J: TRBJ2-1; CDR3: CASSIGDNEQFF; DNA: TGTGCCAGTAGTATAGGGGACAATGAGCAGTTCTTC
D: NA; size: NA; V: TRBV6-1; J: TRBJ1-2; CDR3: CASIETGNYGYTF; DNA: TGTGCCAGCATAGAGACAGGAAACTATGGCTACACCTTC
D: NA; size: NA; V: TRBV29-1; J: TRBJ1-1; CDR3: CSVETLVAFF; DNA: TGCAGCGTTGAAACCTTGGTAGCTTTCTTT
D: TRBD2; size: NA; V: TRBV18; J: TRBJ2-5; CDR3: CASSPPLSGRGQETQYF; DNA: TGTGCCAGCTCACCACCCTTGAGCGGGAGGGGGCAAGAGACCCAGTACTTC
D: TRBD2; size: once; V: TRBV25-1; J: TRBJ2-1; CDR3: CASSGYAGLDTYNEQFF; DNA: TGTGCCAGCAGTGGTTACGCGGGACTAGACACCTACAATGAGCAGTTCTTC
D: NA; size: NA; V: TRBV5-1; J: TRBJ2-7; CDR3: CASSLVAPGPYEQYF; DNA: TGCGCCAGCAGCTTGGTAGCGCCAGGCCCCTACGAGCAGTACTTC
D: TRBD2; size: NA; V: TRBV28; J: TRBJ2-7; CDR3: CASSGPLGLAGGRSYEQYF; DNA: TGTGCCAGCAGTGGCCCCCTGGGACTAGCGGGAGGAAGATCCTACGAGCAGTACTTC
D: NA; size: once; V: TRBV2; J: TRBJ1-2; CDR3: CARDGGYGYTF; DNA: TGTGCCAGGGACGGGGGCTATGGCTACACCTTC
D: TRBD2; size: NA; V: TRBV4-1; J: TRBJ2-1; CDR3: CASSQVSGSGNEQFF; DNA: TGCGCCAGCAGCCAAGTAAGCGGGAGTGGCAATGAGCAGTTCTTC
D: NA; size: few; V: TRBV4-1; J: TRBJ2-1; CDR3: CASSQVSGSYNEQFF; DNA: TGCGCCAGCAGCCAAGTTTCCGGCTCCTACAATGAGCAGTTCTTC
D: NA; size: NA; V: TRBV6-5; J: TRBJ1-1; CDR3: CASSYMRTQNTEAFF; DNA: TGTGCCAGCAGTTATATGCGGACACAGAACACTGAAGCTTTCTTT
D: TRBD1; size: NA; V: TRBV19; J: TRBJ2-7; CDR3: CASSSGGLVYEQYF; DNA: TGTGCCAGTTCTTCAGGGGGATTGGTCTACGAGCAGTACTTC
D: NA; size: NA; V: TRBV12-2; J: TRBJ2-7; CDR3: CASRLEASGGSYEQYF; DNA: TGTGCAAGTCGCTTAGAGGCTAGCGGGGGATCCTACGAGCAGTACTTC
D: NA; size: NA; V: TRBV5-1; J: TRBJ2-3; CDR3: CASSPYRGVGADTQYF; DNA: TGCGCCAGCAGCCCCTATAGGGGAGTGGGGGCAGATACGCAGTATTTT
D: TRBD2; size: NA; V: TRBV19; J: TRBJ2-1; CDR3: CASSTGLAGGNEQFF; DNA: TGTGCCAGTAGTACCGGACTAGCGGGAGGGAATGAGCAGTTCTTC
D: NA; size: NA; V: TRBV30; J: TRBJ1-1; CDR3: CAWIPGGNTEAFF; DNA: TGTGCCTGGATCCCCGGGGGGAACACTGAAGCTTTCTTT
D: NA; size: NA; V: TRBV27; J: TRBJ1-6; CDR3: CASSYQGYNSPLHF; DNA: TGTGCCAGCAGTTATCAGGGTTATAATTCACCCCTCCACTTT
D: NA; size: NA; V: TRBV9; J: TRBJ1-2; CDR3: CASSGTGYGYTF; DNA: TGTGCCAGCAGCGGAACAGGCTATGGCTACACCTTC
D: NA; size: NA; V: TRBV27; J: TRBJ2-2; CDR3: CASSFLGGNTGELFF; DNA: TGTGCCAGCAGCTTTCTGGGCGGGAACACCGGGGAGCTGTTTTTT
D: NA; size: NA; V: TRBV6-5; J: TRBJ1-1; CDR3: CASSYSQATEAFF; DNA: TGTGCCAGCAGTTACAGCCAGGCCACTGAAGCTTTCTTT
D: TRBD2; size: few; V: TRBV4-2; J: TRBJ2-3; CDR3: CASSNSGSSDTQYF; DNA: TGTGCCAGCAGCAATAGCGGGAGCAGCGATACGCAGTATTTT
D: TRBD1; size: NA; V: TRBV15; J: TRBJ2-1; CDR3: CATSRTRDRGDNEQFF; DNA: TGTGCCACCAGCAGAACCCGGGACAGGGGGGATAATGAGCAGTTCTTC
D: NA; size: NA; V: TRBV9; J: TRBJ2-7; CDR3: CASSVESSWSYEQYF; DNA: TGTGCCAGCAGCGTAGAAAGTAGCTGGTCCTACGAGCAGTACTTC
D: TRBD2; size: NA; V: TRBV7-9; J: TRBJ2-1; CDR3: CASSTSGRWNEQFF; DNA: TGTGCCAGCAGCACCAGCGGGAGGTGGAATGAGCAGTTCTTC
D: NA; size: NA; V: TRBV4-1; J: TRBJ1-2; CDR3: CASSQEGGNYGYTF; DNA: TGCGCCAGCAGCCAAGAAGGGGGGAACTATGGCTACACCTTC
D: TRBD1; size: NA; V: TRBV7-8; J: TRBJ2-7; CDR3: CASSLAGQGYEQYF; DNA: TGTGCCAGCAGCTTAGCGGGACAGGGATACGAGCAGTACTTC